This is a list of T cell receptor beta chains from one sample in a study of T cells in Graves' hyperthyroidism and ophthalmopathy. From the multiplex PCR reads, TCRdb called clonotypes with MiXCR, one entry per CDR3 protein. Counted here are roughly 290,000 distinct CDR3 sequences, roughly 15% occurring once; the ten biggest clones make up roughly 7.9%. The sequenced sample consisted of blood. The receptors here all came from a woman in her forties with Graves' hyperthyroidism. Both conserved end residues are part of each CDR3. D genes are given only for firm matches. Clone size is shown for a subset of rows, as once, few, many or a class of expanded clone.

TRBJ2-7 | - | TRBV29-1 | 14 | TRBD2 | CSVASGVSSYEQYF | TGCAGCGTTGCGAGCGGGGTGAGCTCCTACGAGCAGTACTTC
TRBJ2-6 | - | TRBV20-1 | 16 | - | CSARVTRASGANVLTF | TGCAGTGCTAGAGTAACCAGGGCGTCTGGGGCCAACGTCCTGACTTTC
TRBJ2-5 | many | TRBV18 | 13 | - | CASSPGIKETQYF | TGTGCCAGCTCACCGGGGATCAAGGAGACCCAGTACTTC
TRBJ2-3 | - | TRBV19 | 15 | - | CASRERGPSTDTQYF | TGTGCCAGTAGAGAACGCGGGCCTAGCACAGATACGCAGTATTTT
TRBJ2-3 | many | TRBV6-5 | 16 | - | CASSYRAAASTDTQYF | TGTGCCAGCAGTTATCGTGCAGCGGCTAGCACAGATACGCAGTATTTT
TRBJ1-5 | many | TRBV27 | 14 | - | CASSFQTTNQPQHF | TGTGCCAGCAGTTTCCAGACAACCAATCAGCCCCAGCATTTT
TRBJ2-7 | many | TRBV6-1 | 14 | - | CASSPRDGSYEQYF | TGTGCCAGCAGTCCCCGGGACGGTTCCTACGAGCAGTACTTC
TRBJ2-5 | many | TRBV3-1 | 14 | TRBD1 | CASPKQGAKETQYF | TGTGCCAGCCCAAAACAGGGGGCGAAGGAGACCCAGTACTTC
TRBJ2-1 | many | TRBV12-5 | 14 | - | CASTPGSSYNEQFF | TGTGCTAGTACCCCAGGTAGCTCCTACAATGAGCAGTTCTTC
TRBJ1-4 | few | TRBV5-1 | 15 | - | CASSLSGSANEKLFF | TGCGCCAGCAGCTTGTCGGGGTCCGCTAATGAAAAACTGTTTTTT
TRBJ1-1 | - | TRBV27 | 12 | - | CASSFPQGKAFF | TGTGCCAGCAGTTTTCCCCAGGGCAAAGCTTTCTTT
TRBJ1-5 | many | TRBV7-2 | 14 | - | CASSLEKGNQPQHF | TGTGCCAGCAGCTTAGAAAAGGGCAATCAGCCCCAGCATTTT
TRBJ2-3 | many | TRBV6-1 | 14 | - | CASSEVWSTDTQYF | TGTGCCAGCAGTGAAGTGTGGTCCACAGATACGCAGTATTTT
TRBJ1-5 | many | TRBV28 | 15 | - | CASSLFRGQQSAQHF | TGTGCCAGCAGTTTATTCCGGGGACAACAATCAGCCCAGCATTTT
TRBJ2-7 | - | TRBV7-9 | 14 | TRBD2 | CASSPGGRNYEQYF | TGTGCCAGCAGCCCGGGGGGGCGGAACTACGAGCAGTACTTC
TRBJ1-5 | - | TRBV28 | 16 | - | CASSHTGIYSNQPQHF | TGTGCCAGCAGTCACACAGGTATCTATAGCAATCAGCCCCAGCATTTT
TRBJ1-2 | - | TRBV3-1 | 16 | - | CASSPPLPGPNYGYTF | TGTGCCAGCAGCCCTCCTCTGCCTGGGCCTAACTATGGCTACACCTTC
TRBJ1-5 | many | TRBV28 | 12 | - | CASREGSRPQHF | TGTGCCAGCAGGGAAGGGTCACGGCCCCAGCATTTT
TRBJ2-7 | - | TRBV14 | 16 | TRBD2 | CASSQVAGGPLYEQYF | TGTGCCAGCAGCCAAGTAGCGGGAGGCCCCCTCTACGAGCAGTACTTC
TRBJ1-1 | - | TRBV27 | 13 | - | CASSGQPNTEAFF | TGTGCCAGCAGTGGACAGCCGAACACTGAAGCTTTCTTT
TRBJ2-7 | many | TRBV20-1 | 15 | - | CSATWGAGAAYEQYF | TGCAGTGCGACTTGGGGGGCGGGAGCGGCCTACGAGCAGTACTTC
TRBJ1-6 | many | TRBV29-1 | 12 | - | CSVRQGDSPLHF | TGCAGCGTTCGGCAGGGAGATTCACCCCTCCACTTT
TRBJ2-2 | many | TRBV12-3/TRBV12-4 | 15 | - | CASSRSAGYTGELFF | TGTGCCAGCAGCCGTTCCGCGGGGTACACCGGGGAGCTGTTTTTT
TRBJ2-1 | - | TRBV7-2 | 21 | TRBD1 | CAGSSRRGQAAYTSSYNEQFF | TGTGCCGGCAGCTCCCGGCGGGGACAGGCCGCTTACACTAGCTCCTACAATGAGCAGTTCTTC
TRBJ1-3 | few | TRBV6-1 | 15 | - | CASSEGGYYGNTIYF | TGTGCCAGCAGTGAAGGGGGCTACTATGGAAACACCATATATTTT
TRBJ2-2 | many | TRBV5-1 | 15 | TRBD2 | CASRPSGKNTGELFF | TGCGCCAGCAGACCTAGCGGGAAGAACACCGGGGAGCTGTTTTTT
TRBJ1-5 | - | TRBV24-1 | 16 | - | CATSDGDRYDGQPQHF | TGTGCCACCAGTGATGGCGACAGGTACGATGGGCAGCCCCAGCATTTT
TRBJ2-1 | many | TRBV5-5 | 12 | - | CASSLSLGEQFF | TGTGCCAGCAGCCTTAGTCTTGGTGAGCAGTTCTTC
TRBJ2-5 | few | TRBV5-1 | 16 | TRBD2 | CASSLGGSGNGETQYF | TGCGCCAGCAGCTTGGGAGGTAGCGGGAACGGAGAGACCCAGTACTTC
TRBJ2-7 | many | TRBV5-1 | 14 | - | CASNVLGGRDEQYF | TGCGCCAGCAACGTGTTGGGGGGCAGGGACGAGCAGTACTTC
TRBJ2-3 | many | TRBV6-1 | 13 | - | CASRTSKTDTQYF | TGTGCCAGTAGGACATCCAAAACAGATACGCAGTATTTT
TRBJ2-3 | - | TRBV6-4 | 12 | - | CASSNHVDTQYF | TGTGCCAGCAGCAATCATGTAGATACGCAGTATTTT
TRBJ2-1 | many | TRBV29-1 | 14 | - | CSVFMGWEYNEQFF | TGCAGCGTGTTCATGGGGTGGGAATACAATGAGCAGTTCTTC
TRBJ2-5 | few | TRBV5-4 | 14 | - | CASSSADKGGTQYF | TGTGCCAGCAGCTCAGCGGACAAGGGGGGGACCCAGTACTTC
TRBJ1-6 | - | TRBV20-1 | 13 | - | CSARDSGDSPLHF | TGCAGTGCTAGAGATTCCGGAGATTCACCCCTCCACTTT
TRBJ2-7 | many | TRBV28 | 12 | - | CASSLPSYEQYF | TGTGCCAGCAGCCTACCGTCCTACGAGCAGTACTTC
TRBJ2-6 | - | TRBV2 | 15 | - | CASLLGVTGANVLTF | TGTGCCAGCCTTTTGGGGGTTACTGGGGCCAACGTCCTGACTTTC
TRBJ2-7 | many | TRBV6-5 | 16 | TRBD2 | CASSYSLRTSAYEQYF | TGTGCCAGCAGTTACTCGCTAAGGACTAGCGCATACGAGCAGTACTTC
TRBJ2-5 | - | TRBV5-1 | 14 | - | CASRGQPLQETQYF | TGCGCCAGCAGAGGCCAACCCCTCCAAGAGACCCAGTACTTC
TRBJ2-5 | - | TRBV7-2 | 15 | TRBD2 | CASRGLAGAVETQYF | TGTGCCAGCAGGGGACTAGCGGGAGCTGTGGAGACCCAGTACTTC
TRBJ2-5 | - | TRBV5-1 | 14 | - | CASSKGALPETQYF | TGCGCCAGCAGCAAGGGAGCTTTACCAGAGACCCAGTACTTC
TRBJ1-1 | many | TRBV12-3/TRBV12-4 | 16 | - | CASSPGSVKANTEAFF | TGTGCCAGCAGTCCCGGCTCAGTGAAGGCGAACACTGAAGCTTTCTTT
TRBJ2-7 | many | TRBV2 | 13 | - | CASSEAHGYEQYF | TGTGCCAGCAGTGAAGCCCATGGATACGAGCAGTACTTC
TRBJ1-4 | few | TRBV30 | 14 | - | CAWSGTRGGEKLFF | TGTGCCTGGAGTGGTACCCGGGGGGGTGAAAAACTGTTTTTT
TRBJ2-2 | many | TRBV12-3/TRBV12-4 | 12 | - | CASTARGGELFF | TGTGCCAGCACCGCAAGAGGCGGGGAGCTGTTTTTT
TRBJ1-2 | many | TRBV30 | 12 | - | CAWSPWDYGYTF | TGTGCCTGGAGTCCGTGGGACTATGGCTACACCTTC
TRBJ2-6 | - | TRBV20-1 | 16 | TRBD2 | CSASRGGRSGANVLTF | TGCAGTGCTAGTAGAGGCGGGAGGTCGGGGGCCAACGTCCTGACTTTC
TRBJ2-7 | - | TRBV5-6 | 15 | TRBD1 | CASSLDGQGSYEQYF | TGTGCCAGCAGCTTAGACGGACAGGGATCCTACGAGCAGTACTTC
TRBJ1-4 | many | TRBV5-1 | 16 | - | CASSWGGETVMEKLFF | TGCGCCAGCAGCTGGGGGGGGGAAACGGTGATGGAAAAACTGTTTTTT
TRBJ2-5 | many | TRBV28 | 14 | - | CASSLGREWETQYF | TGTGCCAGCAGTTTGGGGCGGGAATGGGAGACCCAGTACTTC
TRBJ1-1 | many | TRBV7-9 | 15 | TRBD1 | CASSTSGTGNTEAFF | TGTGCCAGCAGCACATCCGGGACAGGGAACACTGAAGCTTTCTTT
TRBJ1-2 | few | TRBV4-2 | 14 | TRBD1 | CASSRETGAGGYTF | TGTGCCAGCAGCCGAGAGACAGGGGCCGGGGGCTACACCTTC
TRBJ1-4 | - | TRBV4-1 | 14 | TRBD1 | CASSQGGQLEKLFF | TGCGCCAGCAGCCAAGGGGGACAGCTAGAAAAACTGTTTTTT
TRBJ1-5 | - | TRBV24-1 | 17 | - | CATSDPGASSVDQPQHF | TGTGCCACCAGTGACCCGGGTGCCAGCAGCGTTGATCAGCCCCAGCATTTT
TRBJ2-7 | few | TRBV5-1 | 14 | TRBD2 | CASSLVSGRLEQYF | TGCGCCAGCAGCTTGGTTAGCGGGAGGTTAGAGCAGTACTTC